This TCR beta chain was found in a study of identical twins. Study outcomes and limitations: Twin-shared out-of-frame alpha sequences were enriched for low generation probability. These conclusions were based on statistical analysis (cross-sectional, not following the same donors).

The germline V gene encodes CDR1 MNHEY and CDR2 SMNVEV (reference sequence). V was shortened by 6 bases and J by 8 bases, with 16 bases between the two germline ends. The CDR3 runs 14 residues. TCRdb used MiXCR to reprocess the 5' RACE reads, holding one entry per CDR3 protein. Here the sample spans over 550,000 distinct CDR3 sequences, roughly 7.2% being singletons. This clonotype came up a few times. The antigen remains unidentified. This same sample was also part of a study on yellow fever vaccine responses in identical twins.

V and J are TRBV27 and TRBJ2-2; no clear D. This receptor was taken from a woman aged 18-29 years in good health. Specimen: PBMCs. The CDR3 reads CASRPGPQVGELFF. The CDR3 nucleotides are TGTGCCAGCAGGCCCGGGCCCCAAGTAGGGGAGCTGTTTTTT.